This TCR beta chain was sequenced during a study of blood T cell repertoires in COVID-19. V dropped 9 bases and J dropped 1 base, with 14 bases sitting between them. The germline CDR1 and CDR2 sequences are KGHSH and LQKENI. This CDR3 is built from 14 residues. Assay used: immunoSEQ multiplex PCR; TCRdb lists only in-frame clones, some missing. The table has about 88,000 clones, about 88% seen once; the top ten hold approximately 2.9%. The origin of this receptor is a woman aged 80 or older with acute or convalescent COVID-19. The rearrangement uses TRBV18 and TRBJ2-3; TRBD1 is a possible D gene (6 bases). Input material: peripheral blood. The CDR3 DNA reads TGTGCCAGTCGCCACCGGACAGGCACAGATACGCAGTATTTT. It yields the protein CASRHRTGTDTQYF.